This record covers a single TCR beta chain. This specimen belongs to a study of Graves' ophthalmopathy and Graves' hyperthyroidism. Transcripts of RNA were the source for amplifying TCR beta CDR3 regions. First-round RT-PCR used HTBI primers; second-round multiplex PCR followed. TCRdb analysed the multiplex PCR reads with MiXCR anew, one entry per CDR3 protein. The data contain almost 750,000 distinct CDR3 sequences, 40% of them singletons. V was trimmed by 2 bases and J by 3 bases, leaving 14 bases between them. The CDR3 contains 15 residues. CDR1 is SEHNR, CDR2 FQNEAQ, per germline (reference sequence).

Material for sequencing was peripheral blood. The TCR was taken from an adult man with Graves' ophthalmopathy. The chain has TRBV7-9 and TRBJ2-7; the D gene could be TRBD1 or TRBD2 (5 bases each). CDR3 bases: TGTGCCAGCAGCTTAATAGCCGGGGACCACTACGAGCAGTACTTC. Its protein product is CASSLIAGDHYEQYF.